This T cell receptor (beta chain) was profiled in a study of CD8 T cells in Susac syndrome. With random hexamers, roughly 0.45 to 1 ug RNA was reverse transcribed. Multiplex immunoSEQ PCR targeted 54 Vbeta and 13 Jbeta TCR beta segments. One entry per CDR3 protein, called by TCRdb with MiXCR from the immunoSEQ multiplex PCR reads. The data contain tens of thousands of distinct CDR3 sequences, about 94% of them singletons. The CDR3 spans 16 residues. The germline gives CDR1 LNHDA, CDR2 SQIVND (reference sequence). The J segment lost 1 base and the V segment lost 5 bases, leaving 4 bases of the junction unmatched.

What was sequenced was CD8+ T cells from PBMCs. The chain carries TRBV19 and TRBJ1-5; 11 bases align to TRBD1. The TCR comes from a human donor in good health. CDR3 sequence: CASSPRDRGSNQPQHF. CDR3 in DNA: TGTGCCAGTAGTCCCCGGGACAGGGGGAGCAATCAGCCCCAGCATTTT.